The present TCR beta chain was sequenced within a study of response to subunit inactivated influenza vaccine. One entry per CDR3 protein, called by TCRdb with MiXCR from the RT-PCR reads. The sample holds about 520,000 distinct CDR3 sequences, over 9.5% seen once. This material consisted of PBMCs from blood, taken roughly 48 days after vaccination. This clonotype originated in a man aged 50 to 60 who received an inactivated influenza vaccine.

The CDR3 loop reads CASSLRGHIYEQYF. The CDR3 nucleotides are TGTGCCAGCAGTTTAAGGGGCCACATCTACGAGCAGTACTTC. The J gene is TRBJ2-7, the V gene TRBV12-3 or TRBV12-4; D is possibly TRBD1 (5 bases). This CDR3 region has 14 residues. V gave up 2 bases and J gave up 3 bases, with 11 bases separating them.